This T cell receptor beta chain was sequenced for a study of tumor and adjacent non-tumor tissue in lung cancer. Study as a whole: Patients were aged roughly 31 to 76, about 10 men and a handful of women, stage I to III. Each sample yielded a few million productive TCRbeta reads on average. Study-level findings and limits: In normal lung, the top 100 clones were significantly more dominant than in tumor. TCR diversity was significantly greater in tumor than normal lung tissue.

Turning to this clonotype: Its antigen is as yet unknown. One end of the junction fails to match germline, which may point to a read error.

RNA was extracted from bulk tissue without any cell sorting. Three rounds of nested PCR, following a modified ARM-PCR protocol, produced the TCRbeta library. TCRdb ran MiXCR on the multiplex PCR reads and lists one entry per CDR3 protein. Among 75,000 to 95,000 distinct CDR3 sequences listed, less than 80% were seen once. This CDR3 is 14 amino acids long. The receptor comes from a man in his fifties or sixties with non-small cell lung cancer. Sequenced sample: lung tumor tissue. The chain combines TRBV12-3 or TRBV12-4 with TRBJ2-2, with 8 positions matching TRBD1. The CDR3 is CVSSTTGAGGYLFF. CDR3 in DNA: TGTGTCAGCAGCACGACAGGGGCGGGCGGGTATCTGTTTTTT.